Detailed here is one T cell receptor (beta chain). This entry belongs to a study of OX40 agonist ivuxolimab in advanced cancers. Overall study context: Hepatocellular carcinoma, melanoma, renal cell or head and neck cancer affected the dose-escalation patients.

TCRdb's copy holds only in-frame clones and misses some; the assay was immunoSEQ multiplex PCR. This table holds tens of thousands of clones, about nine tenths found once. CDR3 length equals 13 residues. Looked up from germline, CDR1 is SGHTA and CDR2 is FQGNSA. V shed 3 bases and J shed 2 bases, with 7 bases lying between them. The sequencing used CD4+ or CD8+ T cells sorted from blood, collected in a trial of the OX40 agonist ivuxolimab. The chain combines TRBV7-2 with TRBJ2-5; no clear D. The sequence came from an adult with an advanced solid tumor such as melanoma, head and neck, liver or kidney cancer. The CDR3 region has the DNA TGTGCCAGCAGCTTGTTGGGGCAAGAGACCCAGTACTTC. It translates to CASSLLGQETQYF. Full variable domain (remainder filled in from reference TRBV7-2 and TRBJ2-5): GAGVSQSPSNKVTEKGKDVELRCDPISGHTALYWYRQSLGQGLEFLIYFQGNSAPDKSGLPSDRFSAERTGGSVSTLTIQRTQQEDSAVYLCASSLLGQETQYFGPGTRLLVL.